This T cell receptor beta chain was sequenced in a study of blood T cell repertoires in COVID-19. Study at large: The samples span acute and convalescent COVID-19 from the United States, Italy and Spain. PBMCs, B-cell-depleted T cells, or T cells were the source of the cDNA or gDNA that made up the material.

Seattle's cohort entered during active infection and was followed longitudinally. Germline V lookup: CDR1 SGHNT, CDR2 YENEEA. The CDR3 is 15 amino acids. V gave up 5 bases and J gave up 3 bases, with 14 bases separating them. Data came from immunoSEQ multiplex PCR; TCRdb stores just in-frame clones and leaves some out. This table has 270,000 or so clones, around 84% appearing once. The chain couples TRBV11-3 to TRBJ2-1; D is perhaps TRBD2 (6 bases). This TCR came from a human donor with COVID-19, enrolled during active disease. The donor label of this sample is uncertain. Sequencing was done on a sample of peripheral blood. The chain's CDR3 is CASSPGGLYYNEQFF. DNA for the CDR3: TGTGCCAGCAGCCCCGGGGGACTTTACTACAATGAGCAGTTCTTC.